This TCR beta chain was identified during a study of T cells in Graves' hyperthyroidism and ophthalmopathy. TCR beta CDR3 region amplification was performed from RNA transcripts. HTBI primers were the set used in a first-round RT-PCR of the TCR CDR3. TCRdb itself ran the multiplex PCR reads through MiXCR, one entry per CDR3 protein. Seen here are around 420,000 distinct CDR3 sequences, about a sixth observed once, and the top ten hold almost 8%. This clonotype was recorded a few times. Germline V gene data show CDR1 as MNHEY and CDR2 as SVGAGI. CDR3 length: 15 residues. Trimming took 0 bases from V and 2 from J, leaving 11 bases between them.

This chain connects TRBV6-5 to TRBJ2-7; no clear D. The sequencing input was blood. This TCR came from a woman between 18 and 29 years old with Graves' hyperthyroidism. The CDR3 coding sequence is TGTGCCAGCAGTTACTCGGCGGATAGTCCCTACGAGCAGTACTTC. Translating gives CASSYSADSPYEQYF.